These 20 T cell receptor beta chains were sequenced from one sample in a study of shared clonotypes between healthy human individuals. The repertoire was sequenced with immunoSEQ multiplex PCR; TCRdb's copy has only in-frame clones and lacks some. In the table there are approximately 320,000 clones, approximately 74% of which are singletons. The sequenced material came from memory CD4+ T cells sorted from blood. Subset defined: CD45RA-negative fraction. The receptors shown here come from a man aged 30-40 years in good health.

The chain recombines TRBV5-1 with TRBJ2-1; no firm D call. CDR1 is SGHRS and CDR2 is YFSETQ in the germline V gene. The V gene lost 5 bases and the J gene lost 0 bases, with 12 bases spanning the gap. CDR3 length equals 15 residues. The CDR3 region has the DNA TGCGCCAGCAGGCTTGGGTGGGGCTCCTACAATGAGCAGTTCTTC. Translated: CASRLGWGSYNEQFF.

The chain carries TRBV28 and TRBJ1-5; no clear D gene. The V end was cut by 6 bases, the J end by 3 bases, with 12 bases between. The germline gives CDR1 MDHEN, CDR2 SYDVKM. The CDR3 is 14 amino acids. This CDR3 reads CASSRTEPNQPQHF. The CDR3 region has the DNA TGTGCCAGCAGCCGAACAGAGCCCAATCAGCCCCAGCATTTT.

In regard to this clone: The sample holds other DNA sequences that translate to the same CDR3. This sequence joins TRBV5-1 and TRBJ2-5, with a tentative D call TRBD2 (5 bases). Germline lookup yields CDR1 SGHRS and CDR2 YFSETQ. The CDR3 runs 14 residues. V gave up 0 bases and J gave up 1 base, with 7 bases separating them. The CDR3 here is CASSLASGQETQYF. The CDR3 DNA sequence: TGCGCCAGCAGCTTGGCGAGCGGCCAAGAGACCCAGTACTTC.

This clone was seen at least ten times. V gene TRBV5-1 combines with J gene TRBJ2-2; TRBD1 aligns across 11 bases. This CDR3 contains 15 residues. The germline gives CDR1 SGHRS, CDR2 YFSETQ. With V trimmed by 4 bases and J by 7 bases, 6 bases remained unmatched. The DNA of the CDR3 is TGCGCCAGCAGCGCTGGACAGGGGGCTATCGGGGAGCTGTTTTTT. Translated, it gives CASSAGQGAIGELFF.

The chain combines TRBV6-5 with TRBJ2-2, with 11 nucleotides matching TRBD2. This CDR3 has 15 amino acids. Trimming removed 3 bases from V and 8 bases from J; junction bases left unmatched: 5. Per germline, CDR1 MNHEY and CDR2 SVGAGI. The CDR3 here is CASSYSGRADGELFF. The DNA of the CDR3 is TGTGCCAGCAGTTATAGCGGGAGGGCCGATGGGGAGCTGTTTTTT.

The rearrangement uses TRBV9 and TRBJ2-7; D is undetermined. The V end lost 3 bases, the J end lost 6 bases, and 13 bases lay between the germline ends. Germline loops: CDR1 SGDLS, CDR2 YYNGEE. The CDR3 consists of 13 residues. This chain's CDR3 is CASSGAEKGEQYF. For the CDR3, the DNA is TGTGCCAGCAGCGGGGCCGAGAAGGGCGAGCAGTACTTC.

Concerning this clone: One junction end disagrees with the germline gene, perhaps due to a read error. This rearrangement joins TRBV5-6 to TRBJ2-7; possibly TRBD2 for D (6 bases). The CDR3 extends over 14 amino acids. Germline V gene data show CDR1 as SGHDT and CDR2 as YYEEEE. The CDR3 is CASSKPTLGRPFVF. The CDR3 DNA is TGTGCCAGCAGCAAACCGACCCTGGGGAGGCCGTTTGTTTTC.

V is TRBV27 and J is TRBJ2-3, with 11 bases aligning to TRBD2. Germline CDR1 MNHEY, CDR2 SMNVEV (reference sequence). Trimming cost V 5 bases and J 8 bases; bases outside gene matches: 12. The CDR3 loop spans 16 amino acids. The DNA for the CDR3 is TGTGCCAGCAGTGGGCCACTAGCGGGAGATTTTCTTACGCAGTATTTT. Translation: CASSGPLAGDFLTQYF.

Turning to this clone: Other DNA sequences from this sample encode an identical CDR3 as well. The chain employs TRBV28 and TRBJ2-7, with 7 bases that match TRBD2. The trim removed 5 bases at V and 2 bases at J, leaving 3 bases unmatched. This CDR3 comprises 13 residues. CDR1 is MDHEN, CDR2 SYDVKM, per germline. CDR3 coding DNA: TGTGCCAGCAGTCTTGGACTAGCCTACGAGCAGTACTTC. It encodes CASSLGLAYEQYF.

This chain joins TRBV7-3 and TRBJ2-1, with unresolved D. The ends were cut back, 2 bases at V and 4 bases at J, with 12 bases in the middle. CDR3 length equals 15 residues. Germline V gene data show CDR1 as SGHTA and CDR2 as FQGTGA. CDR3: CASSLGIGMYNEQFF. The CDR3 coding sequence is TGTGCCAGCAGCTTAGGGATTGGTATGTACAATGAGCAGTTCTTC.

The chain carries TRBV5-1 and TRBJ1-1, with D possibly TRBD1 on 5 matching bases. This CDR3 contains 16 residues. V gave up 0 bases and J gave up 11 bases, with 23 bases separating them. Germline CDR1 is SGHRS and CDR2 is YFSETQ. The CDR3 coding sequence is TGCGCCAGCAGCTTGGGGCGGGGGGACCCTAATTCGTTGGCTTTCTTT. It yields the protein CASSLGRGDPNSLAFF.

This clone appeared once. The genes are TRBV9 and TRBJ1-5; D is uncertain. The V end lost 4 bases, the J end lost 7 bases, and 15 bases lay between the germline ends. Germline CDR1 SGDLS, CDR2 YYNGEE. CDR3 length equals 14 residues. The DNA for the CDR3 is TGTGCCAGCAGCCCAACCCTTCTGGGACAGCCCCAGCATTTT. The encoded protein is CASSPTLLGQPQHF. The whole variable domain, remainder taken from reference TRBV9 and TRBJ1-5, is DSGVTQTPKHLITATGQRVTLRCSPRSGDLSVYWYQQSLDQGLQFLIQYYNGEERAKGNILERFSAQQFPDLHSELNLSSLELGDSALYFCASSPTLLGQPQHFGDGTRLSIL.

V and J are TRBV9 and TRBJ2-1; D possibly corresponds to TRBD2 (6 bases). This CDR3 spans 16 amino acids. CDR1 is SGDLS, CDR2 YYNGEE, per germline. V was clipped by 4 bases and J by 6 bases, with 20 bases between them. CDR3 in amino acids: CASSPLGWEAPNEQFF. The CDR3 DNA reads as TGTGCCAGCAGCCCCCTGGGGTGGGAGGCCCCCAATGAGCAGTTCTTC.

The V and J genes are TRBV2 and TRBJ1-2; D may be TRBD1 (5 bases). Germline V gene data show CDR1 as SNHLY and CDR2 as FYNNEI. This CDR3 is built from 12 residues. V gave up 5 bases and J gave up 5 bases, with 9 bases separating them. CDR3 region: CASSLRQYGYTF. CDR3 DNA sequence: TGTGCCAGCAGTTTACGACAGTATGGCTACACCTTC.

The sample holds one count of this clone. The J gene is TRBJ2-1, the V gene TRBV27; TRBD2 might be the D (5 bases). This CDR3 is built from 14 residues. Germline V gives CDR1 MNHEY, CDR2 SMNVEV (reference sequence). V lost 9 bases and J lost 5, with 17 bases in between. CDR3 region: CASTHRAGDNEQFF. CDR3 coding DNA: TGTGCCAGTACGCATCGGGCGGGTGACAATGAGCAGTTCTTC.

The chain carries TRBV2 and TRBJ1-3, with 7 nucleotides matching TRBD1. J gave up 9 bases and V 4 bases, and 15 bases lay outside the gene matches. CDR3 size: 16 residues. Germline V gives CDR1 SNHLY, CDR2 FYNNEI. The chain's CDR3 is CASSGKDRAVMGTIYF. The CDR3, as DNA: TGTGCCAGCAGTGGAAAAGACAGGGCCGTAATGGGCACCATATATTTT.

The chain carries TRBV6-1 and TRBJ2-2; D gene ambiguous. Trimming shortened V by 1 base and J by 5 bases, and 5 bases separated the two germline ends. CDR1 MNHNS and CDR2 SASEGT come from the germline V gene. The CDR3 contains 13 residues. In DNA form, the CDR3 reads TGTGCCAGCAGTGAAGTGCGGACCGGGGAGCTGTTTTTT. This codes for CASSEVRTGELFF.

The chain carries TRBV5-4 and TRBJ2-7; 8 bases line up with TRBD1. CDR1 and CDR2 (germline): SGHNT, YYREEE (reference sequence). The ends lost 0 bases at V and 3 bases at J; junction bases unmatched: 5. The CDR3 has 15 amino acids. The CDR3 DNA reads TGTGCCAGCAGCTTGGCCAGGACAGGGAACTACGAGCAGTACTTC. Protein sequence: CASSLARTGNYEQYF.

The chain couples TRBV5-4 to TRBJ2-2; D is perhaps TRBD1 (6 bases). From germline, CDR1 is SGHNT and CDR2 YYREEE (reference sequence). The CDR3 runs to 14 residues. The ends were cut back, 4 bases at V and 1 base at J, with 8 bases in the middle. The CDR3 is CASSIQGNTGELFF. The CDR3 DNA reads as TGTGCCAGCAGCATACAGGGGAACACCGGGGAGCTGTTTTTT.

The rearrangement joins TRBV9 to TRBJ1-1; possible D gene TRBD1, 6 bases. Germline lookup yields CDR1 SGDLS and CDR2 YYNGEE. V was pared by 2 bases and J by 2 bases, with 7 bases between. The CDR3 runs to 13 residues. The CDR3 sequence is CASSVGHNTEAFF. DNA of the CDR3: TGTGCCAGCAGCGTGGGACACAACACTGAAGCTTTCTTT.